Following are 29 T cell receptor beta chains from one sample sequenced in a study of beta chain features in type 1 diabetes. All of the isolated RNA was reverse transcribed, so expressed TCRB transcripts were sequenced. Assay: immunoSEQ multiplex PCR; the TCRdb copy retains only in-frame clones and omits some. This sample has over 700,000 clones, with roughly a sixth found just once. The sequencing input was naive CD4+ T cells from blood. All receptors come from a woman aged 18-29 years in good health.

This clone has just a few counts. The gene calls are TRBV6-5 and TRBJ2-7; unclear D gene. The CDR3 has 14 amino acids. Germline V gives CDR1 MNHEY, CDR2 SVGAGI. With 6 bases removed from V and 2 bases from J, the gap between germline ends came to 14 bases. CDR3 nucleotides: TGTGCCAGCAGGCCTTACCTAGGGACCTACGAGCAGTACTTC. Protein: CASRPYLGTYEQYF.

The chain's CDR3 is CASSIPTERNQPQHF. CDR3 sequence (DNA): TGTGCCAGCAGCATACCCACCGAGCGCAATCAGCCCCAGCATTTT. This chain uses TRBV5-8 with TRBJ1-5; D unresolved. The CDR3 consists of 15 residues. CDR1 and CDR2 from the germline V gene are SGHTS and YDEGEE. V was cut by 4 bases and J by 2 bases, with 13 bases left in between. The variable domain in full, with the rest retrieved from reference TRBV5-8 and TRBJ1-5, is EAGVTQSPTHLIKTRGQQATLRCSPISGHTSVYWYQQALGLGLQFLLWYDEGEERNRGNFPPRFSGRQFPNYSSELNVNALELEDSALYLCASSIPTERNQPQHFGDGTRLSIL.

This chain connects TRBV5-1 to TRBJ1-1, with a tentative D call TRBD1 (5 bases). The CDR3 spans 13 residues. V dropped 3 bases and J dropped 7 bases, with 13 bases sitting between them. CDR1 SGHRS and CDR2 YFSETQ come from the germline V gene. The CDR3 region is CASSYGHSIEAFF. The CDR3 bases are TGCGCCAGCAGCTATGGACACTCTATTGAAGCTTTCTTT.

The gene calls are TRBV5-1 and TRBJ2-2; TRBD2 might be the D (6 bases). Trimming shortened V by 4 bases and J by 6 bases, and 19 bases separated the two germline ends. CDR3 length: 16 amino acids. The germline V gene has CDR1 SGHRS and CDR2 YFSETQ. The CDR3 loop reads CASSPVHPGASGELFF. The CDR3, as DNA: TGCGCCAGCAGCCCGGTTCACCCGGGAGCCTCCGGGGAGCTGTTTTTT.

Only a few counts were recorded for this clone. The same CDR3 arises from other DNA sequences in this sample as well. The CDR3 DNA reads TGTGCCAGCAGCTTAGATGGCAGGGCCGGCAATGAGCAGTTCTTC. This sequence encodes CASSLDGRAGNEQFF. The rearrangement uses TRBV7-2 and TRBJ2-1, with D tentatively TRBD1 (5 bases). The CDR3 loop spans 15 amino acids. V lost 1 base and J lost 6, with 13 bases in between. CDR1 SGHTA and CDR2 FQGNSA come from the germline V gene.

The chain is built from TRBV7-9 and TRBJ1-2; D may be TRBD1 (5 bases). The CDR3 is made up of 14 amino acids. The V and J ends lost 5 bases and 5 bases respectively, with 15 bases between them. Germline CDR1 is SEHNR and CDR2 is FQNEAQ (reference sequence). The CDR3 DNA follows: TGTGCCAGCAGCCTAGAAGGCGGGGGGTATGGCTACACCTTC. Protein: CASSLEGGGYGYTF.

V is TRBV7-8 and J is TRBJ2-4, with D perhaps matching TRBD1 (6 bases). The CDR3 extends over 12 amino acids. Trimming removed 4 bases at V and 7 bases at J, with 8 bases between. CDR1 is SGHVS, CDR2 FQNEAQ, per germline. CDR3 sequence: CASSSQGNIQYF. CDR3 nucleotide sequence: TGTGCCAGCAGCTCCCAGGGGAACATTCAGTACTTC.

This clone was counted between two and nine times. The CDR3, as DNA: TGCGCCAGCAGCCAAGGACTAGCCTCCTACAATGAGCAGTTCTTC. Protein: CASSQGLASYNEQFF. The genes are TRBV5-1 and TRBJ2-1; 8 bases match TRBD2. This CDR3 has 15 amino acids. V shed 4 bases, J shed 0 bases, and the junction held 3 bases outside the gene matches. The V gene's germline CDR1 is SGHRS and CDR2 YFSETQ.

In this sample, this clone turned up a few times. This chain connects TRBV18 to TRBJ2-5; D could derive from TRBD1 or TRBD2 (5 bases each). This CDR3 is 15 amino acids long. The V end lost 2 bases, the J end lost 1 base, and 11 bases lay between the germline ends. Germline values: CDR1 KGHSH, CDR2 LQKENI. CDR3 in amino acids: CASSPAYGTQETQYF. The CDR3 DNA reads as TGTGCCAGCTCACCAGCCTACGGGACCCAAGAGACCCAGTACTTC.

The chain combines TRBV9 with TRBJ2-2, with 12 bases that match TRBD2. Losses at the gene ends were 4 bases for V and 0 bases for J; bases not matched to a gene: 4. The CDR3 totals 17 residues. CDR1 is SGDLS and CDR2 is YYNGEE in the germline V gene. The DNA for the CDR3 is TGTGCCAGCAGCCCTCGGACTAGCGGGGCGAACACCGGGGAGCTGTTTTTT. This translates into CASSPRTSGANTGELFF.

The table lists this clone with a few counts. This chain uses TRBV4-3 with TRBJ2-5; no firm D call. Germline CDR1 is LGHNA and CDR2 is YSLEER. There are 16 residues in the CDR3. Between the trimmed V and J ends, which lost 1 base and 4 bases, there was a span of 16 bases. The CDR3 is CASSQALTVSSETQYF. The CDR3, as DNA: TGCGCCAGCAGCCAAGCTCTAACGGTATCTTCAGAGACCCAGTACTTC.

The chain recombines TRBV5-4 with TRBJ2-3; D not certain. The CDR3 is 19 amino acids. Germline values: CDR1 SGHNT, CDR2 YYREEE (reference sequence). The ends were cut back, 4 bases at V and 0 bases at J, with 24 bases in the middle. The CDR3 protein is CASSPSPALARSSTDTQYF. As DNA, the CDR3 is TGTGCCAGCAGCCCATCGCCAGCTTTAGCCCGTTCTAGCACAGATACGCAGTATTTT.

Only a few counts were recorded for this clone. The V and J genes are TRBV19 and TRBJ2-2, with no clear D. This CDR3 has 12 residues. Germline assignment: CDR1 LNHDA and CDR2 SQIVND (reference sequence). V gave up 5 bases and J gave up 6 bases, with 7 bases separating them. CDR3 bases: TGTGCCAGTAGTTCCCTTTCCGGGGAGCTGTTTTTT. Translated: CASSSLSGELFF.

This clone came up a few times. The chain is built from TRBV5-1 and TRBJ2-1; 8 bases match TRBD2. This CDR3 spans 13 amino acids. Germline values: CDR1 SGHRS, CDR2 YFSETQ. V gave up 6 bases and J gave up 8 bases; unmatched junction bases: 7. The CDR3 loop reads CASKGLVDDEQFF. The CDR3 DNA follows: TGCGCCAGCAAGGGACTAGTCGACGATGAGCAGTTCTTC.

This clone appeared once. V and J are TRBV7-9 and TRBJ2-2, with a possible D match to TRBD1 (6 bases). CDR1 is SEHNR, CDR2 FQNEAQ, per germline (reference sequence). The germline V and J ends were trimmed by 7 bases and 0 bases, with 12 bases remaining between them. This CDR3 is 15 amino acids long. As DNA, the CDR3 is TGTGCCAGCAAACCCGGGACAACGAACACCGGGGAGCTGTTTTTT. This encodes CASKPGTTNTGELFF.

This clone was detected only a few times. This chain links TRBV19 with TRBJ2-1; 7 nucleotides agree with TRBD1. The length of the CDR3 is 14 residues. V lost 4 bases, J lost 6 bases, and 6 bases stayed unmatched. In germline, CDR1 is LNHDA, CDR2 SQIVND (reference sequence). The CDR3 is CASSSGQDVNEQFF. CDR3 sequence (DNA): TGTGCCAGTAGTAGCGGACAGGACGTCAATGAGCAGTTCTTC.

The chain couples TRBV7-9 to TRBJ2-7; 7 bases map to TRBD1. The germline CDR1 and CDR2 sequences are SEHNR and FQNEAQ (reference sequence). The CDR3 loop spans 17 amino acids. Germline trimming cut 5 bases from V and 2 bases from J; bases unmatched to any gene: 15. This CDR3 reads CASSPYYWGTETYEQYF. In DNA, the CDR3 is TGTGCCAGCAGCCCCTACTATTGGGGGACAGAAACCTACGAGCAGTACTTC.

This chain connects TRBV29-1 to TRBJ2-1; D may be TRBD2 (6 bases). In germline, CDR1 is SQVTM, CDR2 ANQGSEA. Deletions cut 1 base from V and 5 bases from J, with 9 bases between. CDR3 length: 13 amino acids. In DNA form, the CDR3 reads TGCAGCGTTGAAGGGAGGGTGGACAATGAGCAGTTCTTC. Translating it yields CSVEGRVDNEQFF.

In this sample, this clone turned up a few times. CDR3 residues: CASSQRQATNEKLFF. CDR3 bases: TGTGCCAGCAGCCAGCGACAGGCAACTAATGAAAAACTGTTTTTT. The chain has TRBV4-2 and TRBJ1-4; tentative D call: TRBD1 (6 bases). V was cut by 3 bases and J by 0 bases, with 8 bases left in between. Germline CDR1 reads LGHNA; CDR2 reads YNFKEQ. The CDR3 runs to 15 residues.

The chain employs TRBV6-5 and TRBJ1-2; TRBD1 matches 9 bases. The CDR3 spans 14 residues. Germline V gene sequence: CDR1 MNHEY, CDR2 SVGAGI. The V segment lost 7 bases and the J segment 3 bases; nucleotides outside the gene matches: 6. CDR3 protein: CASTTGGTYYGYTF. CDR3 DNA: TGTGCCAGCACCACAGGGGGCACTTACTATGGCTACACCTTC.

The chain recombines TRBV5-4 with TRBJ1-2, with TRBD1 matching 9 bases. The CDR3 loop spans 15 amino acids. Looked up from germline, CDR1 is SGHNT and CDR2 is YYREEE (reference sequence). V lost 4 bases and J lost 6; bases outside the gene matches: 10. CDR3 sequence (DNA): TGTGCCAGCAGCCAAGAATATACAGGGGGCGATGGCTACACCTTC. It encodes CASSQEYTGGDGYTF.

The chain recombines TRBV6-1 with TRBJ2-5; perhaps TRBD1 as D (6 bases). Trimming left V 4 bases short and J 5 bases short, with 8 bases between. The CDR3 length is 12 residues. Germline V gene sequence: CDR1 MNHNS, CDR2 SASEGT. The CDR3 loop reads CASSARGETQYF. The CDR3 DNA follows: TGTGCCAGCAGTGCGAGGGGGGAGACCCAGTACTTC.

Notes on this clone: This same CDR3 is encoded by further DNA sequences in the sample. CDR3 loop: CASSLTSGSTDTQYF. The CDR3 DNA follows: TGCGCCAGCAGTCTCACTAGCGGGTCTACAGATACGCAGTATTTT. The chain has TRBV5-1 and TRBJ2-3; 9 bases are a match to TRBD2. This CDR3 region has 15 residues. V shed 5 bases and J 3 bases; nucleotides not matched to a gene: 7. The V gene's germline CDR1 is SGHRS and CDR2 YFSETQ.

This clone was counted only a few times. The gene calls are TRBV16 and TRBJ2-7; 10 nucleotides match TRBD1. This CDR3 has 15 amino acids. Trimming took 4 bases from V and 4 from J; bases not matched to a gene: 7. Germline V gene lookup returns CDR1 KGHSY and CDR2 FQNENV. As DNA, the CDR3 is TGTGCCAGCAGCCTCACCGGGACAGGGGATTACGAGCAGTACTTC. Its protein product is CASSLTGTGDYEQYF. Drawing the rest from reference TRBV16 and TRBJ2-7, the complete variable domain is GEEVAQTPKHLVRGEGQKAKLYCAPIKGHSYVFWYQQVLKNEFKFLISFQNENVFDETGMPKERFSAKCLPNSPCSLEIQATKLEDSAVYFCASSLTGTGDYEQYFGPGTRLTVT.

With respect to this clone: Compared with germline, one end of the junction differs, possibly owing to a read error. The chain carries TRBV5-4 and TRBJ2-2; D perhaps matches TRBD2 (5 bases). The germline V gene has CDR1 SGHNT and CDR2 YYREEE (reference sequence). This CDR3 spans 15 amino acids. CDR3 DNA: TGTGCCAGCAGCGCCCGGACGGCCAATACCGGGGAGCTGCTTTTT. It specifies CASSARTANTGELLF.

This chain connects TRBV16 to TRBJ1-3; perhaps TRBD1 as D (5 bases). The CDR3 has 13 amino acids. Germline CDR1 KGHSY, CDR2 FQNENV. The V end lost 0 bases, the J end lost 11 bases, and 11 bases lay between the germline ends. The CDR3 here is CASSQSRRVAIYF. DNA of the CDR3: TGTGCCAGCAGCCAATCACGCAGGGTCGCCATATATTTT.

This clone has more than one count but fewer than ten. The V and J genes are TRBV7-2 and TRBJ2-3, with unresolved D. The germline V and J ends were trimmed by 6 bases and 5 bases, with 6 bases remaining between them. CDR1 and CDR2 (germline): SGHTA, FQGNSA. This CDR3 region has 11 residues. The CDR3 sequence is CASSEQDTQYF. CDR3 DNA: TGTGCCAGCAGTGAACAAGATACGCAGTATTTT.

This clone was observed a handful of times. The chain uses TRBV25-1 and TRBJ2-3; 9 bases agree with TRBD1. The CDR3 has 13 residues. Germline V gives CDR1 MGHDK, CDR2 SYGVNS. The V and J ends lost 4 bases and 9 bases, in that order; junction bases with no gene match: 5. The CDR3 region has the DNA TGTGCCAGCAGTGTAGGGGACAGGGAAACGCAGTATTTT. Translation gives CASSVGDRETQYF.

V gene TRBV25-1 combines with J gene TRBJ2-7; the match to TRBD1 covers 9 bases. Germline trimming cut 7 bases from V and 6 bases from J; bases unmatched to any gene: 7. The CDR3 is made up of 13 amino acids. The V gene's germline CDR1 is MGHDK and CDR2 SYGVNS. The CDR3 region is CASTRQGGVEQYF. The CDR3 nucleotides are TGTGCCAGCACCAGACAGGGGGGGGTCGAGCAGTACTTC.